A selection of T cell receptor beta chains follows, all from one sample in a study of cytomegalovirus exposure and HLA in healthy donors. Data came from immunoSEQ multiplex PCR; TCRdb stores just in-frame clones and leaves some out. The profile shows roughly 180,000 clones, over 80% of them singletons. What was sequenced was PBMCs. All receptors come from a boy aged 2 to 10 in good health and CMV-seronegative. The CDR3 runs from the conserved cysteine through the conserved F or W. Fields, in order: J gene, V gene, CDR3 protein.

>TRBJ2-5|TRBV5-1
CASSLTGALQETQYF
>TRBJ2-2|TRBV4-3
CASSQEEQGDTGELFF
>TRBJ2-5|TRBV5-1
CASSWSGIRETQYF
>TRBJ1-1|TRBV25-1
CATHSQGDTEAFF
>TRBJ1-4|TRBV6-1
CASSWDRVNEKLFF
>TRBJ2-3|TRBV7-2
CASSLEAPGQPTDTQYF
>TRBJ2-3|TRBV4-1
CASSPGLAGLTDTQYF
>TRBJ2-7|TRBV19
CASSEGRLVDYEQYF
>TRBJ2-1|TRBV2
CASRALAGVNNEQFF
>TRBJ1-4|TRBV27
CASSLNRGSNEKLFF
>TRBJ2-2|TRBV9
CASSVGTSGSHGELFF
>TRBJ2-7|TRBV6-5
CASSPERELSYEQYF
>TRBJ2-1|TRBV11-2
CASSLGGRPYNEQFF
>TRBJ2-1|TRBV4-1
CTSSQGREWGEQFF
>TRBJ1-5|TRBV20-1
CSAGDRPQHF